These 22 T cell receptor beta chains were all obtained from the same sample, sequenced in a study of monozygotic twins with inflammatory bowel disease. TCRdb re-called the 5' RACE reads and catalogs CDR3 proteins one per entry, DNA excluded. The table for this sample gives a few hundred thousand distinct CDR3 sequences. What was sequenced was blood. The origin of the receptors is a human donor with ulcerative colitis or Crohn's disease, or a healthy co-twin of an affected twin (not recorded which).

This CDR3 is CASSFTGYEQFF. This chain uses TRBV7-9 with TRBJ2-1; TCRdb picks TRBD1, but there is no DNA to check that call. CDR1 and CDR2 (germline): SEHNR, FQNEAQ (reference sequence). This CDR3 has 12 amino acids.

The rearrangement uses TRBV12-3 or TRBV12-4 and TRBJ2-1; as DNA is missing, the TRBD2 call by TCRdb cannot be tested. This CDR3 comprises 15 residues. The CDR3: CASRTTSGGNNEQFF.

V and J are TRBV5-1 and TRBJ2-7; TCRdb's D call of TRBD1 is untestable without DNA. There are 12 residues in the CDR3. The germline CDR1 and CDR2 sequences are SGHRS and YFSETQ. This CDR3 is CARVTDSYEQYF.

V gene TRBV30 combines with J gene TRBJ2-5; TCRdb designates TRBD1, a call that cannot be tested without DNA. The CDR3 spans 13 residues. CDR1 and CDR2 (germline): GTSNPN, SVGIG (reference sequence). This CDR3 is CAWSMDIQETQYF. Filled out from reference TRBV30 and TRBJ2-5, the complete variable domain reads SQTIHQWPATLVQPVGSPLSLECTVEGTSNPNLYWYRQAAGRGLQLLFYSVGIGQISSEVPQNLSASRPQDRQFILSSKKLLLSDSGFYLCAWSMDIQETQYFGPGTRLLVL.

The chain combines TRBV7-3 with TRBJ2-6. This CDR3 comprises 14 residues. The germline gives CDR1 SGHTA, CDR2 FQGTGA. The CDR3 is CASILQSGANVLTF.

The chain is built from TRBV24-1 and TRBJ2-1; no DNA is available, so the TRBD1 call from TCRdb remains unchecked. The germline CDR1 and CDR2 sequences are KGHDR and SFDVKD. The CDR3 covers 16 residues. CDR3 residues: CATTSGDSSSYNEQFF.

This chain links TRBV12-3 or TRBV12-4 with TRBJ2-4; TCRdb lists TRBD1, though no DNA is available to test this call. CDR3 length: 17 amino acids. Here the CDR3 reads CASSSATTGLAKNIQYF.

The chain is built from TRBV5-4 and TRBJ1-4; lacking DNA, the TRBD1 call made by TCRdb goes unchecked. This CDR3 is 16 amino acids long. Per germline, CDR1 SGHNT and CDR2 YYREEE (reference sequence). The CDR3 spells CASSLKPGEAGEKLFF.

The chain joins TRBV5-1 to TRBJ2-7; TCRdb's D call, TRBD1, is unchecked because there is no DNA. This CDR3 spans 15 amino acids. CDR1 is SGHRS and CDR2 is YFSETQ in the germline V gene. This CDR3 reads CASSRITPTQGEQYF. Complete variable domain (other parts from reference TRBV5-1 and TRBJ2-7): KAGVTQTPRYLIKTRGQQVTLSCSPISGHRSVSWYQQTPGQGLQFLFEYFSETQRNKGNFPGRFSGRQFSNSRSEMNVSTLELGDSALYLCASSRITPTQGEQYFGPGTRLTVT.

V usage is TRBV5-8 and J usage is TRBJ1-4; TCRdb calls TRBD1, which cannot be checked without DNA. In germline, CDR1 is SGHTS, CDR2 YDEGEE. The CDR3 has 16 residues. The CDR3 loop reads CASTLGERQANEKLFF.

This chain joins TRBV6-5 and TRBJ2-7; TCRdb's D gene call, TRBD1, goes unchecked for lack of DNA. Germline values: CDR1 MNHEY, CDR2 SVGAGI. The CDR3 loop spans 17 amino acids. CDR3 sequence: CASSYSGAGDRAYEQYF.

The CDR3 loop reads CATSESTGRSIETQYF. J is TRBJ2-5 and V is TRBV24-1; there is no DNA to check the TCRdb D call of TRBD1. This CDR3 spans 16 amino acids. Germline V CDR1 and CDR2: KGHDR, SFDVKD.

The chain links TRBV5-6 to TRBJ1-2. The CDR3 has 14 residues. In germline, CDR1 is SGHDT, CDR2 YYEEEE. The CDR3 loop is CASSLVQANYGYTF.

This sequence joins TRBV5-5 and TRBJ2-6; lacking DNA, the TRBD1 call made by TCRdb goes unchecked. The V gene's germline CDR1 is SGHKS and CDR2 YYEKEE (reference sequence). The CDR3 extends over 17 amino acids. CDR3 loop: CASSPRRASSGANVLTF. Full variable domain (outside the CDR3, taken from reference TRBV5-5 and TRBJ2-6): DAGVTQSPTHLIKTRGQQVTLRCSPISGHKSVSWYQQVLGQGPQFIFQYYEKEERGRGNFPDRFSARQFPNYSSELNVNALLLGDSALYLCASSPRRASSGANVLTFGAGSRLTVL.

This chain links TRBV7-2 with TRBJ2-7; absent DNA, TCRdb's TRBD2 call cannot be checked. The CDR3 covers 14 residues. Germline-derived CDR1 and CDR2 are SGHTA and FQGNSA. Here the CDR3 reads CASSPGLAGYEQYF.

The chain recombines TRBV27 with TRBJ2-1; the TCRdb call, TRBD1, lacks DNA for checking. Germline CDR1 reads MNHEY; CDR2 reads SMNVEV (reference sequence). This CDR3 has 15 residues. The CDR3 loop reads CASRGDRGPYNEQFF.

CDR3 in amino acids: CASSTQTGTGREQYF. The V call is TRBV5-1, the J call TRBJ2-7; the D call of TRBD1 rests on TCRdb alone, since no DNA is present to check it. This CDR3 spans 15 amino acids. Germline assignment: CDR1 SGHRS and CDR2 YFSETQ.

The V call is TRBV6-2 or TRBV6-3, the J call TRBJ2-2. The CDR3 consists of 15 residues. The germline V gene has CDR1 MNHEY and CDR2 SVGEGT. The CDR3 sequence is CASSYSGRFTGELFF.

The genes are TRBV19 and TRBJ2-7; the TCRdb call, TRBD1, lacks DNA for checking. CDR3 size: 15 residues. CDR1 and CDR2 from the germline V gene are LNHDA and SQIVND (reference sequence). CDR3 sequence: CASSSLGGGVYEQYF. Variable domain in full (rest from reference TRBV19 and TRBJ2-7): DGGITQSPKYLFRKEGQNVTLSCEQNLNHDAMYWYRQDPGQGLRLIYYSQIVNDFQKGDIAEGYSVSREKKESFPLTVTSAQKNPTAFYLCASSSLGGGVYEQYFGPGTRLTVT.

The chain is built from TRBV20-1 and TRBJ2-3; TCRdb picks TRBD2, but there is no DNA to check that call. This CDR3 comprises 17 residues. Germline lookup yields CDR1 DFQATT and CDR2 SNEGSKA (reference sequence). This CDR3 is CSAPLPVRLAGSDTQYF.

The V and J genes are TRBV20-1 and TRBJ2-7; TCRdb outputs TRBD1, but without DNA this stays unchecked. Germline-derived CDR1 and CDR2 are DFQATT and SNEGSKA (reference sequence). The CDR3 totals 15 residues. The CDR3 region is CSARNPRGRTYEQYF.

This chain links TRBV7-2 with TRBJ1-5. CDR3 length: 16 amino acids. Germline V lookup: CDR1 SGHTA, CDR2 FQGNSA. CDR3 amino acids: CASSLASGSGNQPQHF.